Below, 3 T cell receptor beta chains from the same sample are listed, as sequenced in a study of OX40 agonist ivuxolimab in advanced cancers. Repertoires were generated with immunoSEQ multiplex PCR, while TCRdb's copy carries only in-frame clones and drops some. The sample lists 65,000 to 85,000 clones, approximately 85% seen once, with roughly 2.5% in the top ten. Source: CD4+ or CD8+ T cells sorted from blood, taken in a trial of the OX40 agonist ivuxolimab. These receptors originate from an adult with an advanced solid tumor such as melanoma, head and neck, liver or kidney cancer.

This rearrangement joins TRBV28 to TRBJ2-2; 7 bases are a match to TRBD2. The length of the CDR3 is 16 residues. The germline gives CDR1 MDHEN, CDR2 SYDVKM. Trimming removed 3 bases from V and 0 bases from J; junction bases left unmatched: 4. The CDR3 loop is CASSFGRGSNTGELFF. CDR3 DNA: TGTGCCAGCAGTTTTGGGAGGGGATCGAACACCGGGGAGCTGTTTTTT.

The chain uses TRBV27 and TRBJ1-4; D perhaps matches TRBD1 (5 bases). The germline V and J ends were trimmed by 10 bases and 2 bases, with 17 bases remaining between them. The germline V gene encodes CDR1 MNHEY and CDR2 SMNVEV (reference sequence). The CDR3 consists of 15 residues. For the CDR3, the DNA is TGTGCCACGAAGAGGCTGGGGCAGACTAATGAAAAACTGTTTTTT. Amino acid sequence: CATKRLGQTNEKLFF.

The V and J genes are TRBV19 and TRBJ2-1; the match to TRBD2 covers 8 bases. The CDR3 covers 18 residues. V shed 4 bases and J 0 bases; nucleotides not matched to a gene: 11. Germline V CDR1 and CDR2: LNHDA, SQIVND (reference sequence). The CDR3 loop reads CASSTQTGTRASYNEQFF. The CDR3 DNA is TGTGCCAGTAGTACTCAAACCGGGACTAGGGCCTCCTACAATGAGCAGTTCTTC.